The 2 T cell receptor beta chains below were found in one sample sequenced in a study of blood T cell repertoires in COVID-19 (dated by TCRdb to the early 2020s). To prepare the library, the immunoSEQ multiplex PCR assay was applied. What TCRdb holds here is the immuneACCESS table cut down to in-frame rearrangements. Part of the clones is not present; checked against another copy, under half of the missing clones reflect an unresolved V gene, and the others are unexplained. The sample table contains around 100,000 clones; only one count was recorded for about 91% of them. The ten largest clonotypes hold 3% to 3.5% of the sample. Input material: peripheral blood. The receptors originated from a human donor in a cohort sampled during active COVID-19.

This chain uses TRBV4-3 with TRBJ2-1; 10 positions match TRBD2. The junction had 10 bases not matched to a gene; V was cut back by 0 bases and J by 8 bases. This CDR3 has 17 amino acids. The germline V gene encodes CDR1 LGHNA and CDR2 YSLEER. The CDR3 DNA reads TGCGCCAGCAGCCAAGAAGCAGCTAGCGGGAGTGTGGATGAGCAGTTCTTC. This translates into CASSQEAASGSVDEQFF.

The CDR3 DNA sequence: TGTGCCATCAGTGCAGTGGTCAATGAGCAGTTCTTC. This sequence encodes CAISAVVNEQFF. The chain combines TRBV10-3 with TRBJ2-1; D is ambiguous. V was shortened by 4 bases and J by 6 bases, with 7 bases between the two germline ends. The CDR3 has 12 amino acids. Germline V gives CDR1 ENHRY, CDR2 SYGVKD.